The TCR beta chain under discussion was sequenced for a study of kidney transplant recipient with SARS-CoV-2 infection. Germline CDR1 ENHRY, CDR2 SYGVKD. The V end was cut by 5 bases, the J end by 2 bases, with 12 bases between. The CDR3 extends over 14 amino acids. TCRdb fed the reads into MiXCR, producing one record per CDR3 protein. The table lists 250,000 or so distinct CDR3 sequences, more than 25% of them singletons. This clonotype was observed at least ten times. This sequence joins TRBV10-3 and TRBJ1-2, with a tentative D call TRBD1 (5 bases). This clonotype originated in a male patient between 25 and 39 years old who had COVID-19 and was a kidney transplant recipient. A subset of T cells may come from the graft donor. Sample: a blood sample, taken at baseline and between days 110 and 120 from a kidney transplant recipient. The CDR3 region is CAISTSGLNYGYTF. The DNA of the CDR3 is TGTGCCATCAGTACCTCGGGACTAAACTATGGCTACACCTTC.